The subject of this entry is one T cell receptor beta chain. As yet, its antigen is unknown. This specimen belongs to a study of CD8 T cells in Susac syndrome. About the study: The sequenced Susac syndrome patients comprised 5 or 6 with active disease and fewer than 10 in remission. Whole-study findings and limits: Susac-specific public clones were found in total CD8+ and CD8+ TEMRA repertoires, numbering some 17 and five, respectively. Clonal expansion was present among Susac CD8+ cells. This expansion reached its peak in TEMRA cells and in active patients.

The CDR3 is 18 amino acids. V dropped 2 bases and J dropped 6 bases, with 23 bases sitting between them. Germline V CDR1 and CDR2: SEHNR, FQNEAQ (reference sequence). Random hexamers primed reverse transcription of about 0.5 to 1 ug RNA. TCRdb re-called the immunoSEQ multiplex PCR reads through MiXCR, storing one row per CDR3 protein. The table records some 120,000 distinct CDR3 sequences, approximately 96% of them present only once. This TCR was sampled from a human donor with Susac syndrome. This rearrangement joins TRBV7-9 to TRBJ2-1; perhaps TRBD1 as D (6 bases). Sequenced sample: CD8+ T cells from PBMCs. Written as DNA, the CDR3 is TGTGCCAGCAGCTTACCACCCCAATCCCACAGGGTGCGCAATGAGCAGTTCTTC. It translates to CASSLPPQSHRVRNEQFF.